A single sample gave rise to the 19 T cell receptor beta chains below, sequenced in a study of blood T cell repertoires in COVID-19. Assay used: immunoSEQ multiplex PCR; TCRdb lists only in-frame clones, some missing. Of about 250,000 clones in the sample, 70% to 90% were seen once. Sequenced: peripheral blood. These receptors were collected from a man aged 18 to 35 with active or convalescent COVID-19.

This chain joins TRBV7-2 and TRBJ2-5; D call uncertain. Trimming stripped 3 bases from V and 0 bases from J, with 5 bases between. This CDR3 region has 13 residues. Germline CDR1 SGHTA, CDR2 FQGNSA. Here the CDR3 reads CASSLSYQETQYF. The CDR3 DNA follows: TGTGCCAGCAGCTTGTCGTACCAAGAGACCCAGTACTTC.

This chain joins TRBV7-2 and TRBJ2-7; D remains unclear. The germline CDR1 and CDR2 sequences are SGHTA and FQGNSA. The CDR3 length is 14 residues. Trimming removed 8 bases at V and 0 bases at J, with 14 bases between. CDR3 protein: CASVLSGFSYEQYF. The CDR3 DNA follows: TGTGCCAGCGTACTTTCTGGTTTCTCCTACGAGCAGTACTTC.

This chain links TRBV19 with TRBJ1-6, with D unclear. Trimming removed 5 bases at V and 14 bases at J, with 19 bases between. This CDR3 has 14 residues. Germline lookup yields CDR1 LNHDA and CDR2 SQIVND (reference sequence). The CDR3 nucleotides are TGTGCCAGTAGTTCCAGTAGCCGCGGTTTGACCCTCCACTTT. Its protein product is CASSSSSRGLTLHF.

The genes are TRBV19 and TRBJ2-1; 8 bases match TRBD1. Germline V gene sequence: CDR1 LNHDA, CDR2 SQIVND (reference sequence). J gave up 5 bases and V 9 bases, and 12 bases lay outside the gene matches. CDR3 size: 15 residues. CDR3 protein: CASAGSTGVNNEQFF. The CDR3, as DNA: TGTGCCAGCGCCGGTTCGACAGGGGTAAACAATGAGCAGTTCTTC.

The V gene is TRBV20-1, the J gene TRBJ1-6; D perhaps matches TRBD1 (5 bases). This CDR3 has 15 residues. Germline values: CDR1 DFQATT, CDR2 SNEGSKA (reference sequence). V was clipped by 3 bases and J by 0 bases, with 9 bases between them. The CDR3 loop reads CSASDGGSYNSPLHF. For the CDR3, the DNA is TGCAGTGCTAGTGACGGGGGCTCCTATAATTCACCCCTCCACTTT.

The rearrangement uses TRBV15 and TRBJ2-7, with 7 bases matching TRBD2. V was clipped by 3 bases and J by 2 bases; unmatched bases: 4. CDR1 is LNHNV, CDR2 YYDKDF, per germline (reference sequence). The length of the CDR3 is 14 residues. The CDR3 DNA reads TGTGCCACCAGCAGGGGGCTAGCGGCCTACGAGCAGTACTTC. Translating gives CATSRGLAAYEQYF.

The chain links TRBV10-3 to TRBJ1-6, with D perhaps matching TRBD1 (6 bases). This CDR3 region has 15 residues. The V end lost 0 bases, the J end lost 8 bases, and 11 bases lay between the germline ends. Germline-derived CDR1 and CDR2 are ENHRY and SYGVKD. This CDR3 reads CAISESFRGHSPLHF. The CDR3 DNA reads TGTGCCATCAGTGAGTCTTTCAGGGGTCATTCACCCCTCCACTTT.

This chain links TRBV5-1 with TRBJ2-7; D may be TRBD2 (7 bases). Trimming removed 0 bases from V and 2 bases from J, with 15 bases in between. Germline-derived CDR1 and CDR2 are SGHRS and YFSETQ. The CDR3 is 16 amino acids. The CDR3, as DNA: TGCGCCAGCAGCTTGGAAGCGGCGGGGGCCACCTACGAGCAGTACTTC. Translating it yields CASSLEAAGATYEQYF. Variable domain in full (rest from reference TRBV5-1 and TRBJ2-7): KAGVTQTPRYLIKTRGQQVTLSCSPISGHRSVSWYQQTPGQGLQFLFEYFSETQRNKGNFPGRFSGRQFSNSRSEMNVSTLELGDSALYLCASSLEAAGATYEQYFGPGTRLTVT.

This clone was detected a few times. V usage is TRBV5-6 and J usage is TRBJ1-4, with D maybe TRBD1 (5 bases). V dropped 6 bases and J dropped 0 bases, with 12 bases sitting between them. CDR1 is SGHDT, CDR2 YYEEEE, per germline. The CDR3 runs to 15 residues. CDR3 in amino acids: CASTPGGTTNEKLFF. The CDR3 nucleotides read TGTGCCAGCACCCCGGGGGGGACAACTAATGAAAAACTGTTTTTT.

Here the CDR3 DNA reads TGTGCCAGCAGCGCAAGTAGCGGGGGGTACACCGGGGAGCTGTTTTTT. Translation: CASSASSGGYTGELFF. This chain joins TRBV9 and TRBJ2-2; the match to TRBD2 covers 10 bases. The ends lost 3 bases at V and 3 bases at J; junction bases unmatched: 5. The germline gives CDR1 SGDLS, CDR2 YYNGEE. The CDR3 loop spans 16 amino acids. Using reference TRBV9 and TRBJ2-2 for the parts outside the CDR3, the full variable domain is DSGVTQTPKHLITATGQRVTLRCSPRSGDLSVYWYQQSLDQGLQFLIQYYNGEERAKGNILERFSAQQFPDLHSELNLSSLELGDSALYFCASSASSGGYTGELFFGEGSRLTVL.

J is TRBJ1-1 and V is TRBV5-1; D might be TRBD1 (5 bases). The CDR3 is 16 amino acids. V was cut by 1 base and J by 0 bases, with 13 bases left in between. Looked up from germline, CDR1 is SGHRS and CDR2 is YFSETQ. CDR3 nucleotide sequence: TGCGCCAGCAGCTTGAGTGGCAGGGCTTTGAACACTGAAGCTTTCTTT. Its protein product is CASSLSGRALNTEAFF. The full variable domain, rest sourced from reference TRBV5-1 and TRBJ1-1, is KAGVTQTPRYLIKTRGQQVTLSCSPISGHRSVSWYQQTPGQGLQFLFEYFSETQRNKGNFPGRFSGRQFSNSRSEMNVSTLELGDSALYLCASSLSGRALNTEAFFGQGTRLTVV.

About this clone: Additional DNA sequences in this sample encode the identical CDR3. The CDR3: CSARSGEQFF. The DNA of the CDR3 is TGCAGTGCTAGATCGGGTGAGCAGTTCTTC. This chain connects TRBV20-1 to TRBJ2-1; D is ambiguous. In germline, CDR1 is DFQATT, CDR2 SNEGSKA (reference sequence). The CDR3 has 10 amino acids. Trimming left V 2 bases short and J 9 bases short, with 5 bases between.

This chain connects TRBV5-5 to TRBJ2-1, with 8 nucleotides matching TRBD1. This CDR3 contains 13 residues. Germline loops: CDR1 SGHKS, CDR2 YYEKEE (reference sequence). After removal of 4 bases from V and 10 bases from J, the junction contained 7 bases not matched to a gene. CDR3: CASSPGQGGEQFF. The CDR3 DNA sequence: TGTGCCAGCAGCCCTGGACAGGGAGGCGAGCAGTTCTTC.

The chain is built from TRBV6-5 and TRBJ2-2, with D unresolved. Germline V gene sequence: CDR1 MNHEY, CDR2 SVGAGI. V lost 0 bases and J lost 5, with 10 bases in between. The CDR3 totals 15 residues. The CDR3 loop is CASSYSNLGTGELFF. CDR3 DNA: TGTGCCAGCAGTTACTCGAATCTAGGAACCGGGGAGCTGTTTTTT.

The rearrangement uses TRBV14 and TRBJ2-3; tentatively, D is TRBD2 (5 bases). Germline V gene sequence: CDR1 SGHDN, CDR2 FVKESK. The CDR3 covers 13 residues. The V end lost 4 bases, the J end lost 3 bases, and 8 bases lay between the germline ends. The DNA for the CDR3 is TGTGCCAGCAGCCCACTAGGTACAGATACGCAGTATTTT. Amino acid sequence: CASSPLGTDTQYF.

This chain connects TRBV27 to TRBJ2-3; D gene ambiguous. Germline V lookup: CDR1 MNHEY, CDR2 SMNVEV (reference sequence). The CDR3 is made up of 14 amino acids. Trimming pared 6 bases from V and 0 bases from J, leaving 10 bases between. The DNA of the CDR3 is TGTGCCAGCAGAGACTCGGTTAGCACAGATACGCAGTATTTT. Protein sequence: CASRDSVSTDTQYF.

The CDR3 DNA follows: TGTGCCAGCAGGGGAACAGGGGAATATGGCTACACCTTC. Translation: CASRGTGEYGYTF. The V gene is TRBV7-3, the J gene TRBJ1-2; TRBD1 matches at 7 bases. Germline loops: CDR1 SGHTA, CDR2 FQGTGA. V was clipped by 6 bases and J by 5 bases; unmatched bases: 6. This CDR3 has 13 amino acids.

This clone was counted a few times. The V gene is TRBV3-1 (or the pseudogene TRBV3-2), the J gene TRBJ2-2, with TRBD2 matching 9 bases. The CDR3 is 16 residues long. V shed 4 bases, J shed 0 bases, and the junction held 3 bases outside the gene matches. Germline lookup yields CDR1 LGHDT and CDR2 YNNKEL (reference sequence). CDR3 loop: CASSPLAGANTGELFF. CDR3 sequence (DNA): TGTGCCAGCAGCCCGTTAGCGGGGGCGAACACCGGGGAGCTGTTTTTT.

The chain joins TRBV14 to TRBJ1-4; D is undetermined. Germline assignment: CDR1 SGHDN and CDR2 FVKESK. Trimming took 0 bases from V and 8 from J, leaving 25 bases between them. There are 19 residues in the CDR3. The CDR3 here is CASSQDHWSPGPEVEKLFF. The CDR3 DNA sequence: TGTGCCAGCAGCCAAGATCACTGGTCTCCCGGCCCGGAGGTCGAAAAACTGTTTTTT.